This TCR beta chain was found in a study of CXCR3-negative and CXCR3-positive naive CD8 T cells. Study summary: Collectively, the libraries yielded 140 million or so TRB reads in total, at about 1.5 +/- 0.3 million per library. Study-wide results and limits: The naive subsets expressed comparable surface CD5, and the authors inferred TCR strength from TRB CDR3 properties. CXCR3-negative and CXCR3-positive naive cells shared comparable TRBV-TRBJ usage, but memory cells did not.

CD45RO-CCR7+CD27+CD95- characterized naive CD8+ T cells. Libraries were UMI-labeled 5' RACE TRB cDNA. After re-calling the 5' RACE reads, TCRdb lists one entry per CDR3 protein, DNA absent. Its clone listing holds 80,000 to 95,000 distinct CDR3 sequences. Details on this clonotype: Its cognate antigen is unknown.

The CDR3 loop spans 14 amino acids. Germline V gene sequence: CDR1 SGHTA, CDR2 FQGNSA. The chain has TRBV7-2 and TRBJ2-7; TCRdb's D gene call, TRBD1, goes unchecked for lack of DNA. The sequenced sample was naive CXCR3- CD8+ T cells from blood. Specified subset: CD45RO-CCR7+CD27+CD95- naive CD8+ T cells lacking CXCR3 (TNR3-). This clonotype was obtained from a human donor in good health. Some clones in this sample may be carry-over from other donors' samples. CDR3 sequence reads: CASSPEPGRNEQYF.